A selection of T cell receptor beta chains follows, all from one sample in a study of control samples from healthy donors and cancer patients. TCRdb keeps only in-frame clones here, not all; method: immunoSEQ multiplex PCR. The sample includes about 64,000 clones, more than 85% of them seen just once. Sequencing was performed on PBMCs. The source is a man aged 35 to 55 with colorectal cancer. The CDR3 runs from the conserved cysteine through the conserved F or W. The D gene is left open where the match is weak. A row's size may be missing; if present it is once, few, many or a size class.

v_call	clone_size	d_call	j_call	cdr3_aa	cdr3_nt
TRBV6-1	-	TRBD1	TRBJ1-6	CATYRGYNSPLHF	TGTGCCACTTACAGGGGTTACAATTCACCCCTCCACTTT
TRBV7-2	-	-	TRBJ1-2	CASSLAGGGYTF	TGTGCCAGCAGCTTAGCAGGGGGTGGCTACACCTTC
TRBV2	-	-	TRBJ1-6	CASSVESQRNSPLHF	TGTGCCAGCAGTGTGGAGAGCCAGCGGAACTCACCCCTCCACTTT
TRBV6-5	-	-	TRBJ1-2	CASSYEGGNYGYTF	TGTGCCAGCAGTTATGAGGGGGGGAACTATGGCTACACCTTC
TRBV9	-	TRBD2	TRBJ2-7	CASSVGLAGIEQYF	TGTGCCAGCAGCGTGGGACTAGCGGGGATCGAGCAGTACTTC
TRBV9	once	-	TRBJ1-4	CASSVNMQGELFF	TGTGCCAGCAGCGTAAACATGCAGGGCGAACTGTTTTTT
TRBV7-2	-	-	TRBJ2-5	CASSLQGQQETQYF	TGTGCCAGCAGCTTACAGGGGCAGCAAGAGACCCAGTACTTC
TRBV7-9	once	TRBD2	TRBJ2-7	CRAGGSEQYF	TGTCGAGCGGGGGGGAGCGAGCAGTACTTC
TRBV6-2/TRBV6-3	-	TRBD1	TRBJ1-5	CASSYLQGDSNQPQHF	TGTGCCAGCAGTTACTTACAGGGGGATAGCAATCAGCCCCAGCATTTT
TRBV3-1/TRBV3-2	-	TRBD2	TRBJ2-7	CASSHHGRGKYEQYF	TGTGCCAGCAGCCACCACGGGAGGGGCAAATACGAGCAGTACTTC
TRBV5-1	-	TRBD1	TRBJ1-4	CASSKTGTGGRNEKLFF	TGCGCCAGCAGCAAGACCGGGACAGGGGGCCGTAATGAAAAACTGTTTTTT
TRBV4-1	-	-	TRBJ1-2	CASSQLTVKGGYGYTF	TGCGCCAGCAGCCAACTAACAGTTAAAGGGGGCTATGGCTACACCTTC
TRBV27	few	-	TRBJ1-2	CASRGEAGGYTF	TGTGCCAGCAGGGGGGAGGCTGGGGGCTACACCTTC
TRBV11-2	-	-	TRBJ1-5	CASSLEGDNQPQHF	TGTGCCAGCAGCTTAGAAGGGGATAATCAGCCCCAGCATTTT
TRBV7-3	-	-	TRBJ2-1	CASSPRDHHGEQFF	TGTGCCAGCAGCCCCCGGGACCACCATGGGGAGCAGTTCTTC
TRBV7-3	-	-	TRBJ2-5	CASNTGGHPQETQYF	TGTGCCAGCAATACGGGGGGACACCCTCAAGAGACCCAGTACTTC